These T cell receptor beta chains were read from a single sample in a study of blood T cell repertoires in COVID-19. Using immunoSEQ multiplex PCR, the repertoire was profiled, and TCRdb retains in-frame clones only, with some absent. The table shows 90,000 to 130,000 clones, with over 65% occurring only once. The specimen sequenced was peripheral blood. The receptor source for this set is a woman over 75 with acute or convalescent COVID-19. Both conserved end residues are part of each CDR3. Fields, in order: V gene, J gene, clone size, D gene, CDR3 DNA, CDR3 protein. D genes are given only for firm matches. Size is stated for part of the rows, as once, few or many counts, or as a class when the clone is expanded.

V gene: TRBV5-4; J gene: TRBJ2-3; clone size: NA; D gene: TRBD2; CDR3 DNA: TGTGCCTTAGGGACTAAAGCGGGAGGGAATACGCAGTATTTT; CDR3 protein: CALGTKAGGNTQYF
V gene: TRBV5-1; J gene: TRBJ1-2; clone size: NA; D gene: NA; CDR3 DNA: TGCGCCAGCAGCTTTGCAGGGTTAAATGGCTACACCTTC; CDR3 protein: CASSFAGLNGYTF
V gene: TRBV5-6; J gene: TRBJ2-5; clone size: NA; D gene: TRBD2; CDR3 DNA: TGTGCCAGCAACCTACTAGCGGGGGAGCAAGAGACCCAGTACTTC; CDR3 protein: CASNLLAGEQETQYF
V gene: TRBV5-6; J gene: TRBJ1-1; clone size: once; D gene: TRBD1; CDR3 DNA: TGTGCCAGCAGCTTACAGGGGCCCTGGGTGACTGAAGCTTTCTTT; CDR3 protein: CASSLQGPWVTEAFF
V gene: TRBV5-4; J gene: TRBJ2-2; clone size: few; D gene: TRBD1; CDR3 DNA: TGTGCCAGCAGCTTAGGGACAGGGGCGACCACCGGGGAGCTGTTTTTT; CDR3 protein: CASSLGTGATTGELFF
V gene: TRBV19; J gene: TRBJ1-5; clone size: NA; D gene: NA; CDR3 DNA: TGTGCCAGTAGTATTGGTCCCCAGGTGAGTAGCAATCAGCCCCAGCATTTT; CDR3 protein: CASSIGPQVSSNQPQHF
V gene: TRBV4-1; J gene: TRBJ1-2; clone size: NA; D gene: TRBD1; CDR3 DNA: TGCGCCAGCAGCCAAGATCCGGGGGACAGCTATGGCTACACCTTC; CDR3 protein: CASSQDPGDSYGYTF
V gene: TRBV28; J gene: TRBJ1-1; clone size: NA; D gene: NA; CDR3 DNA: TGTGCCAGCAGTTCTCGGTTGGGGGGAGGTAACACTGAAGCTTTCTTT; CDR3 protein: CASSSRLGGGNTEAFF
V gene: TRBV11-2; J gene: TRBJ2-1; clone size: NA; D gene: TRBD2; CDR3 DNA: TGTGCCAGCAGCTCCTTCCGGGAGGGCCCCGATGAGCAGTTCTTC; CDR3 protein: CASSSFREGPDEQFF
V gene: TRBV3-1/TRBV3-2; J gene: TRBJ2-1; clone size: NA; D gene: NA; CDR3 DNA: TGTGCCAGCAGCCAAGATTCCGGCGGTGTAGGGCGGGGCAATGAGCAGTTCTTC; CDR3 protein: CASSQDSGGVGRGNEQFF
V gene: TRBV7-2; J gene: TRBJ2-3; clone size: NA; D gene: NA; CDR3 DNA: TGTGCCAGCAGCTTAGGGAGGGGGCCCACAGATACGCAGTATTTT; CDR3 protein: CASSLGRGPTDTQYF
V gene: TRBV7-2; J gene: TRBJ2-7; clone size: few; D gene: TRBD2; CDR3 DNA: TGTGCCAGCAGCAGACTAGCGGGGGGGCTGGAGCAGTACTTC; CDR3 protein: CASSRLAGGLEQYF
V gene: TRBV7-7; J gene: TRBJ1-4; clone size: few; D gene: NA; CDR3 DNA: TGTGCTAGCAGCCCCAATTCAGGGCTCAATGAAAAACTGTTTTTT; CDR3 protein: CASSPNSGLNEKLFF
V gene: TRBV20-1; J gene: TRBJ2-1; clone size: NA; D gene: NA; CDR3 DNA: TGCAGTGCTCCGCAGCGCAATGAGCAGTTCTTC; CDR3 protein: CSAPQRNEQFF
V gene: TRBV28; J gene: TRBJ1-5; clone size: NA; D gene: TRBD1; CDR3 DNA: TGTGCCAGCAGTTTAGGGACAGCGAGCAATCAGCCCCAGCATTTT; CDR3 protein: CASSLGTASNQPQHF
V gene: TRBV30; J gene: TRBJ2-3; clone size: few; D gene: NA; CDR3 DNA: TGTGCCTGGAGGATTAGGGCGGGGGATACGCAGTATTTT; CDR3 protein: CAWRIRAGDTQYF
V gene: TRBV19; J gene: TRBJ2-2; clone size: once; D gene: NA; CDR3 DNA: TGTGCCAGTAAGGCAGGGAACACCGGGGAGCTGTTTTTT; CDR3 protein: CASKAGNTGELFF
V gene: TRBV5-1; J gene: TRBJ2-3; clone size: NA; D gene: TRBD2; CDR3 DNA: TGCGCCAGCAGCGAGGGACTAGCGGGCACAGATACGCAGTATTTT; CDR3 protein: CASSEGLAGTDTQYF
V gene: TRBV5-8; J gene: TRBJ1-5; clone size: once; D gene: NA; CDR3 DNA: TGTGCCAGCAGGGGGGGGGCGAATAGTCAGCCCCAGCATTTT; CDR3 protein: CASRGGANSQPQHF
V gene: TRBV19; J gene: TRBJ1-5; clone size: NA; D gene: TRBD1; CDR3 DNA: TGTGCCAGTAGTACACAGGGGCCTCAGCCCCAGCATTTT; CDR3 protein: CASSTQGPQPQHF
V gene: TRBV6-5; J gene: TRBJ1-2; clone size: NA; D gene: TRBD1; CDR3 DNA: TGTGCCAGTAAAATATGGGGACAGGGGAATGGCTACACCTTC; CDR3 protein: CASKIWGQGNGYTF
V gene: TRBV7-2; J gene: TRBJ2-1; clone size: few; D gene: TRBD2; CDR3 DNA: TGTGCCAGCAGCTTATACGGGACTAGTCAACCCAATGAGCAGTTCTTC; CDR3 protein: CASSLYGTSQPNEQFF
V gene: TRBV7-2; J gene: TRBJ2-3; clone size: NA; D gene: TRBD2; CDR3 DNA: TGTGCCAGCAGCTTAGTGGGGGGGGAAGATACGCAGTATTTT; CDR3 protein: CASSLVGGEDTQYF
V gene: TRBV11-2; J gene: TRBJ1-1; clone size: NA; D gene: NA; CDR3 DNA: TGTGCCAGCAGCTTAGGGGGCTACAGGGCGTACACTGAAGCTTTCTTT; CDR3 protein: CASSLGGYRAYTEAFF
V gene: TRBV7-6; J gene: TRBJ2-7; clone size: NA; D gene: NA; CDR3 DNA: TGTGCCAGCAGCCCGCCCGCGGGGCCCGGAAACGAGCAGTACTTC; CDR3 protein: CASSPPAGPGNEQYF
V gene: TRBV19; J gene: TRBJ2-1; clone size: NA; D gene: NA; CDR3 DNA: TGTGCCAGTAATCGGGGGACCGGCCGCTACAATGAGCAGTTCTTC; CDR3 protein: CASNRGTGRYNEQFF
V gene: TRBV3-1/TRBV3-2; J gene: TRBJ1-2; clone size: once; D gene: NA; CDR3 DNA: TGTGCCAGCAGCCAAGATCGCGCTAACTATGGCTACACCTTC; CDR3 protein: CASSQDRANYGYTF
V gene: TRBV18; J gene: TRBJ2-2; clone size: NA; D gene: NA; CDR3 DNA: TGTGCCAGCTCACCACGGGCTGTCTCCGCCACCGGGGAGCTGTTTTTT; CDR3 protein: CASSPRAVSATGELFF
V gene: TRBV11-2; J gene: TRBJ2-1; clone size: NA; D gene: TRBD1; CDR3 DNA: TGTGCCAGCAGCTTAGCCACCAGGGGGAATGAGCAGTTCTTC; CDR3 protein: CASSLATRGNEQFF